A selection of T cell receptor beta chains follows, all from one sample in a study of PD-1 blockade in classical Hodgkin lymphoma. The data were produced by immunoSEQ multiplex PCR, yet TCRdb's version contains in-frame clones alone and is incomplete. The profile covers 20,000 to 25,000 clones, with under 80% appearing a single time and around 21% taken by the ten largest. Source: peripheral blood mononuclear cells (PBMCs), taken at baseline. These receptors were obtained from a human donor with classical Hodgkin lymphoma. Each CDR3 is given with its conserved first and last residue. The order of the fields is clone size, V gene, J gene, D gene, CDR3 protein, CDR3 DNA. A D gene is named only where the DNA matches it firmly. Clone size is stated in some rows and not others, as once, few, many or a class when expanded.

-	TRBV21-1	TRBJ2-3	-	CASSKAGTSTDTQYF	TGTGCCAGCAGCAAAGCGGGGACTAGCACAGATACGCAGTATTTT
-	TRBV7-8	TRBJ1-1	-	CASSLEVPGPTITAFF	TGTGCCAGCAGCTTAGAAGTCCCAGGGCCCACCATAACTGCTTTCTTT
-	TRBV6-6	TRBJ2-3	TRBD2	CASSYSAGDTDTQYF	TGTGCCAGCAGTTACTCAGCGGGGGACACAGATACGCAGTATTTT
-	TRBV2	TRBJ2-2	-	CASSEIRSTGELFF	TGTGCCAGCAGTGAGATTAGAAGCACCGGGGAGCTGTTTTTT
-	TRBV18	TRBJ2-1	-	CASSPATGLDNEQFF	TGTGCCAGCTCACCCGCGACCGGTCTCGACAATGAGCAGTTCTTC
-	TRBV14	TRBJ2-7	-	CASSQDVSYEQYF	TGTGCCAGCAGCCAAGACGTCTCCTACGAGCAGTACTTC
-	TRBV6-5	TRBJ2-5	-	CASSRGSQETQYF	TGTGCCAGCAGTCGGGGGTCTCAAGAGACCCAGTACTTC
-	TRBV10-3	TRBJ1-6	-	CAISESSTGNSPLHF	TGTGCCATCAGTGAGTCGAGTACAGGGAACTCACCCCTCCACTTT
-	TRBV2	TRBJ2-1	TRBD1	CASSEGQGVYNEQFF	TGTGCCAGCAGTGAGGGACAGGGCGTCTACAATGAGCAGTTCTTC
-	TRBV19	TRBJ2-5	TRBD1	CASRGQGTETQYF	TGTGCCAGTAGGGGACAGGGGACAGAGACCCAGTACTTC
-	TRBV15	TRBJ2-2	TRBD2	CATSTAGGLTGELFF	TGTGCCACCAGCACAGCGGGAGGACTCACCGGGGAGCTGTTTTTT
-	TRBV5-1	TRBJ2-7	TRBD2	CASSPTSGSYEQYF	TGCGCCAGCAGTCCGACTAGCGGCTCCTACGAGCAGTACTTC
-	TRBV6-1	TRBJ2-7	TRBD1	CASIEGGQGTQQYF	TGTGCCAGCATCGAGGGGGGACAGGGGACACAGCAGTACTTC
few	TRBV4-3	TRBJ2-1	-	CASSPEYSYNEQFF	TGCGCCAGCAGCCCTGAATACAGTTACAATGAGCAGTTCTTC
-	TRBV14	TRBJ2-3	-	CASSPHRGTDTQYF	TGTGCCAGCAGCCCCCATCGGGGGACAGATACGCAGTATTTT